A selection of T cell receptor beta chains follows, all from one sample in a study of cytomegalovirus exposure and HLA in healthy donors. Produced via immunoSEQ multiplex PCR; TCRdb's table is partial and in-frame only. The sample contains under 200,000 clones, under 80% of which appear only once. What was sequenced was PBMCs. Source of these receptors: a female donor in good health and CMV-seronegative. Each CDR3 is given with its conserved first and last residue. A D gene is named only where the DNA matches it firmly. Clone size, where shown, is once, few, many, or a class for clones that have expanded.

CDR3 protein,CDR3 DNA,J gene,CDR3 length,D gene,V gene,clone size
CASSLTGTTTDTQYF,TGTGCCAGCAGTTTAACAGGGACTACCACAGATACGCAGTATTTT,TRBJ2-3,15,.,TRBV27,.
CASRGGGRYGYTF,TGTGCCAGCAGGGGAGGGGGTCGCTATGGCTACACCTTC,TRBJ1-2,13,.,TRBV28,.
CASSQDRRGIYEQYF,TGCGCCAGCAGCCAGGACCGGCGGGGGATCTACGAGCAGTACTTC,TRBJ2-7,15,TRBD2,TRBV4-3,.
CASSQEGTGIYEQYF,TGCGCCAGCAGCCAAGAAGGAACGGGGATCTACGAGCAGTACTTC,TRBJ2-7,15,.,TRBV4-3,.
CASSQEMTAMNTEAFF,TGCGCCAGCAGCCAGGAGATGACCGCTATGAACACTGAAGCTTTCTTT,TRBJ1-1,16,.,TRBV4-1,few
CASSFRGQVLGNEQFF,TGTGCCAGCAGCTTTAGGGGACAGGTTTTAGGAAATGAGCAGTTCTTC,TRBJ2-1,16,TRBD1,TRBV7-8,few
CASSLDVGAPQPQHF,TGTGCCAGCAGCTTAGATGTGGGGGCCCCCCAGCCCCAGCATTTT,TRBJ1-5,15,.,TRBV11-3,.
CASSLAPSGGAKDTQYF,TGTGCCAGCAGCTTGGCCCCTAGCGGGGGGGCCAAAGATACGCAGTATTTT,TRBJ2-3,17,TRBD2,TRBV5-4,.
CASSLATGGTEAFF,TGCGCCAGCAGCTTGGCTACAGGGGGCACTGAAGCTTTCTTT,TRBJ1-1,14,TRBD1,TRBV5-1,.
CASSLTGKPGNTIYF,TGTGCCAGCAGTTTGACAGGGAAACCTGGAAACACCATATATTTT,TRBJ1-3,15,TRBD1,TRBV27,.
CASSPDGTGIYEQYF,TGCGCCAGCAGTCCCGATGGGACAGGGATCTACGAGCAGTACTTC,TRBJ2-7,15,TRBD1,TRBV5-1,.
CASSPRGDRADTGELFF,TGTGCCAGCAGCCCCAGGGGGGACAGGGCGGACACCGGGGAGCTGTTTTTT,TRBJ2-2,17,TRBD1,TRBV7-6,.
CASSGAGFQETQYF,TGTGCCAGCAGCGGAGCGGGATTCCAAGAGACCCAGTACTTC,TRBJ2-5,14,TRBD2,TRBV27,.
CASNFGTGTYNEQFF,TGTGCCAGCAACTTCGGGACAGGGACCTACAATGAGCAGTTCTTC,TRBJ2-1,15,TRBD1,TRBV5-4,.
CASSPGETSLGYTF,TGCGCCAGCAGCCCGGGGGAGACATCCTTAGGCTACACCTTC,TRBJ1-2,14,.,TRBV5-1,few
CASSLDGTTEKLFF,TGTGCCAGCAGCTTGGATGGGACAACTGAAAAACTGTTTTTT,TRBJ1-4,14,.,TRBV7-9,.
CASSLAIQGDAEAFF,TGTGCCAGCAGCTTAGCGATACAGGGGGACGCTGAAGCTTTCTTT,TRBJ1-1,15,TRBD1,TRBV7-2,.
CASSLQGGRTDTQYF,TGTGCCAGCAGTCTACAGGGGGGTAGGACAGATACGCAGTATTTT,TRBJ2-3,15,TRBD1,TRBV6-4,once
CASSEKLRGDTGELFF,TGTGCCAGCAGTGAAAAGTTGCGGGGGGACACCGGGGAGCTGTTTTTT,TRBJ2-2,16,TRBD2,TRBV6-1,few
CASSLADRGSPLHF,TGTGCCAGCAGCTTAGCGGACCGGGGTTCACCCCTCCACTTT,TRBJ1-6,14,.,TRBV7-2,.
CASSYTSGGNLDTQYF,TGTGCCAGCAGCTACACTAGCGGAGGAAACTTAGATACGCAGTATTTT,TRBJ2-3,16,TRBD2,TRBV5-4,.
CASKGVNTEAFF,TGTGCCAGCAAAGGGGTGAACACTGAAGCTTTCTTT,TRBJ1-1,12,.,TRBV6-5,.
CASSVDAGAYNEQFF,TGTGCCAGCAGCGTGGACGCGGGAGCTTACAATGAGCAGTTCTTC,TRBJ2-1,15,TRBD2,TRBV9,.
CASSLNRGLDTQYF,TGTGCCAGCAGCTTAAACAGGGGATTAGATACGCAGTATTTT,TRBJ2-3,14,TRBD1,TRBV7-3,.
CASTAGQVGYNEQFF,TGTGCCAGTACCGCGGGGCAGGTAGGGTACAATGAGCAGTTCTTC,TRBJ2-1,15,.,TRBV19,few
CASRGLSGVNYGYTF,TGTGCCAGCAGAGGTTTGTCGGGGGTTAACTATGGCTACACCTTC,TRBJ1-2,15,.,TRBV25-1,.
CASSTLGLAGEMGNEQFF,TGCGCCAGCAGTACTTTGGGACTAGCGGGAGAGATGGGTAATGAGCAGTTCTTC,TRBJ2-1,18,TRBD2,TRBV10-1,.
CASSSGRSYEQYF,TGTGCCAGCAGTTCCGGGAGGTCCTACGAGCAGTACTTC,TRBJ2-7,13,TRBD2,TRBV6-5,.
CASSYLPTGANTEAFF,TGTGCCAGCAGTTACCTACCGACAGGAGCGAACACTGAAGCTTTCTTT,TRBJ1-1,16,.,TRBV6-5,.
CSVVIQGTSYEQYF,TGCAGCGTTGTTATCCAGGGAACGTCCTACGAGCAGTACTTC,TRBJ2-7,14,.,TRBV29-1,once
CASSEQALTNEKLFF,TGTGCCAGCAGCGAACAGGCGTTGACTAATGAAAAACTGTTTTTT,TRBJ1-4,15,.,TRBV5-6,few
CASSNGQGGTEAFF,TGTGCCAGCAGCAACGGACAGGGGGGGACTGAAGCTTTCTTT,TRBJ1-1,14,TRBD1,TRBV9,.
CASSLGGSHNGQFF,TGCGCCAGCAGCTTGGGCGGGAGCCACAATGGGCAGTTCTTC,TRBJ2-1,14,TRBD2,TRBV5-1,.
CASSSSHTGTGELFF,TGTGCCAGCAGTTCCTCCCATACAGGGACCGGGGAGCTGTTTTTT,TRBJ2-2,15,.,TRBV5-5,.
CACTSGINEQFF,TGTGCGTGCACTAGCGGGATCAATGAGCAGTTCTTC,TRBJ2-1,12,TRBD2,TRBV30,.
CASSPLAGLNNEQFF,TGTGCCAGCAGTCCACTAGCGGGCTTGAACAATGAGCAGTTCTTC,TRBJ2-1,15,TRBD2,TRBV9,.
CASSLTGETQYF,TGTGCCAGCAGCTTGACGGGGGAGACCCAGTACTTC,TRBJ2-5,12,.,TRBV5-6,.
CASSLDRYQPQHF,TGTGCCAGCAGCTTGGACAGATATCAGCCCCAGCATTTT,TRBJ1-5,13,.,TRBV5-4,.
CASSLTGSYGYTF,TGTGCCAGCAGCTTGACAGGATCCTATGGCTACACCTTC,TRBJ1-2,13,.,TRBV7-9,once
CASNRQAVDEQYF,TGTGCCAGCAACAGGCAAGCCGTCGACGAGCAGTACTTC,TRBJ2-7,13,.,TRBV28,.
CASSLSAGLYGYTF,TGTGCCAGCAGCTTAAGTGCAGGGCTCTATGGCTACACCTTC,TRBJ1-2,14,.,TRBV7-3,.
CASSSPGATGGFTEAFF,TGCGCCAGCAGCTCCCCAGGGGCGACAGGGGGTTTTACTGAAGCTTTCTTT,TRBJ1-1,17,TRBD1,TRBV5-1,.
CASSGTGANTGELFF,TGTGCCAGCAGCGGGACAGGTGCGAACACCGGGGAGCTGTTTTTT,TRBJ2-2,15,TRBD1,TRBV9,few
CASSSFVGGAPYEQYF,TGCGCCAGCAGCTCGTTTGTTGGCGGGGCCCCGTACGAGCAGTACTTC,TRBJ2-7,16,.,TRBV5-1,.
CASSTRGGAYYGYTF,TGTGCCAGCAGCACCCGGGGGGGGGCATACTATGGCTACACCTTC,TRBJ1-2,15,.,TRBV27,.